A single sample gave rise to the 15 T cell receptor beta chains below, sequenced in a study of control samples from healthy donors and cancer patients. Assay: immunoSEQ multiplex PCR; the TCRdb copy retains only in-frame clones and omits some. The profile shows 65,000 to 90,000 clones, 80% to 90% of them singletons. The sample was blood. The receptors shown here come from a man in his fifties or sixties in good health.

The gene calls are TRBV14 and TRBJ2-2, with 8 bases matching TRBD1. J was trimmed by 4 bases and V by 2 bases; bases with no gene match: 6. From germline, CDR1 is SGHDN and CDR2 FVKESK. This CDR3 is built from 16 residues. CDR3 sequence reads: CASSQTGGDVTGELFF. Here the CDR3 DNA reads TGTGCCAGCAGCCAAACAGGGGGTGATGTCACCGGGGAGCTGTTTTTT.

The chain recombines TRBV24-1 with TRBJ2-7; TRBD1 might be the D (6 bases). Deletions cut 9 bases from V and 2 bases from J, with 13 bases between. The CDR3 covers 13 residues. Per germline, CDR1 KGHDR and CDR2 SFDVKD. The CDR3 sequence: CATSRGGTYEQYF. The CDR3 nucleotides are TGTGCCACCTCTCGAGGGGGAACCTACGAGCAGTACTTC.

This chain joins TRBV13 and TRBJ1-5; D is possibly TRBD1 (5 bases). Germline V gene sequence: CDR1 PRHDT, CDR2 FYEKMQ (reference sequence). Trimming pared 4 bases from V and 0 bases from J, leaving 10 bases between. The CDR3 is 15 residues long. In DNA, the CDR3 is TGTGCCAGCAGCTCGACAGCTAATAGCAATCAGCCCCAGCATTTT. Residues: CASSSTANSNQPQHF.

The rearrangement joins TRBV5-1 to TRBJ1-2; TRBD1 matches at 7 bases. CDR3 size: 14 residues. V dropped 4 bases and J dropped 7; count of bases not matched to a gene: 10. CDR1 and CDR2 from the germline V gene are SGHRS and YFSETQ. DNA for the CDR3: TGCGCCAGCAGCGAGGGTCAGGGGGGCTCTGGCTACACCTTC. Translating gives CASSEGQGGSGYTF.

The rearrangement links TRBV7-2 to TRBJ2-5, with TRBD2 matching 8 bases. V shed 3 bases and J 4 bases; nucleotides not matched to a gene: 16. CDR1 is SGHTA and CDR2 is FQGNSA in the germline V gene. The CDR3 covers 18 residues. The CDR3, as DNA: TGTGCCAGCAGCTTCTCCCCCTCCAGCGGGAGTTTCGTAGAGACCCAGTACTTC. The encoded protein is CASSFSPSSGSFVETQYF.

The V call is TRBV2, the J call TRBJ1-4, with D perhaps TRBD1 (6 bases). Germline V lookup: CDR1 SNHLY, CDR2 FYNNEI. The CDR3 extends over 13 amino acids. V dropped 6 bases and J dropped 4 bases, with 9 bases sitting between them. CDR3 DNA: TGTGCCAGCAGGAAGGACAGTAATGAAAAACTGTTTTTT. Amino acids: CASRKDSNEKLFF.

The gene calls are TRBV24-1 and TRBJ2-5; 7 positions agree with TRBD1. Trimming removed 2 bases from V and 5 bases from J; junction bases left unmatched: 10. The CDR3 spans 16 residues. The V gene's germline CDR1 is KGHDR and CDR2 SFDVKD. This CDR3 is CATSDWGQTRAETQYF. In DNA, the CDR3 is TGTGCCACCAGTGATTGGGGACAGACCCGAGCGGAGACCCAGTACTTC.

The chain carries TRBV7-2 and TRBJ1-1; the match to TRBD1 covers 7 bases. Losses at the gene ends were 2 bases for V and 4 bases for J; bases not matched to a gene: 13. The CDR3 covers 17 residues. In germline, CDR1 is SGHTA, CDR2 FQGNSA. CDR3: CASSLTTGTAITTEAFF. For the CDR3, the DNA is TGTGCCAGCAGCTTAACCACCGGGACAGCGATTACCACTGAAGCTTTCTTT.

The genes are TRBV29-1 and TRBJ2-7; D is unclear. This CDR3 has 12 residues. Per germline, CDR1 SQVTM and CDR2 ANQGSEA. Trimming cost V 7 bases and J 3 bases, with 13 bases left between them. The CDR3 reads CSAMVGNYEQYF. The CDR3 nucleotides are TGCAGCGCAATGGTAGGAAACTACGAGCAGTACTTC.

The chain has TRBV6-1 and TRBJ1-6; 8 bases align to TRBD1. V trimming: 0 bases; J trimming: 10 bases; junction bases outside the gene matches: 5. The CDR3 runs to 15 residues. CDR1 MNHNS and CDR2 SASEGT come from the germline V gene. The CDR3 DNA reads TGTGCCAGCAGTGAAGCAAGGACAGGGCGGTCACCCCTCCACTTT. Its translation: CASSEARTGRSPLHF.

The V gene is TRBV5-1, the J gene TRBJ2-7; no clear D. The V end lost 4 bases, the J end lost 5 bases, and 7 bases lay between the germline ends. Per germline, CDR1 SGHRS and CDR2 YFSETQ. The CDR3 covers 11 residues. The CDR3 spells CASSPGHEQYF. Written as DNA, the CDR3 is TGCGCCAGCAGCCCAGGCCACGAGCAGTACTTC.

This chain links TRBV6-2 or TRBV6-3 with TRBJ2-7, with D perhaps given as TRBD1 or TRBD2 (5 bases each). The CDR3 loop spans 16 amino acids. CDR1 and CDR2 from the germline V gene are MNHEY and SVGEGT. The ends were cut back, 0 bases at V and 0 bases at J, with 12 bases in the middle. The CDR3 region is CASSYSKGTHSYEQYF. As DNA, the CDR3 is TGTGCCAGCAGTTACTCGAAAGGGACCCACTCCTACGAGCAGTACTTC.

The chain joins TRBV4-1 to TRBJ2-5; D might be TRBD2 (5 bases). The CDR3 runs to 15 residues. The germline gives CDR1 MGHRA, CDR2 YSYEKL. V lost 4 bases and J lost 10, with 22 bases in between. The CDR3 DNA is TGCGCCAGCAGCCCATTTCGTGGAGGCTCTGAGGGCCAGTACTTC. This codes for CASSPFRGGSEGQYF.

The CDR3 DNA is TGTGCCAGCAGCTTAGTAGAGACTAGCGGGAGTCTTCCGCAGTATTTT. It specifies CASSLVETSGSLPQYF. This sequence joins TRBV7-2 and TRBJ2-3, with 12 bases lining up with TRBD2. The V gene end was trimmed by 1 base and the J gene end by 10 bases; junction bases not matched to a gene: 9. The CDR3 extends over 16 amino acids. Looked up from germline, CDR1 is SGHTA and CDR2 is FQGNSA.

This clone showed up just once. The chain carries TRBV28 and TRBJ1-6; D possibly corresponds to TRBD1 (6 bases). Deletions cut 2 bases from V and 8 bases from J, with 22 bases between. Germline V gives CDR1 MDHEN, CDR2 SYDVKM. This CDR3 has 18 amino acids. This CDR3 reads CASSLALRGLVGDSPLHF. The CDR3 region has the DNA TGTGCCAGCAGTTTAGCCCTCAGGGGTTTGGTGGGGGATTCACCCCTCCACTTT.